The TCR beta chain described here comes from a study of blood T cell repertoires in COVID-19. Study-wide context: Some COVID-19 samples were acute and others convalescent; all came from the United States, Italy and Spain. PBMCs, B-cell-depleted T cells, or T cells provided the cDNA or gDNA that made up the material.

The V and J ends lost 3 bases and 4 bases, in that order; junction bases with no gene match: 7. Germline V gene data show CDR1 as GTSNPN and CDR2 as SVGIG (reference sequence). The CDR3 extends over 15 amino acids. Authors' methods: Estimation of nucleated cell counts was performed using reference gene primer amplification. The repertoire was sequenced with immunoSEQ multiplex PCR; TCRdb's copy has only in-frame clones and lacks some. V and J calls and clone size follow that table, whereas D and trimming were derived from the DNA. The sample carries approximately 250,000 clones, 80% to 90% recorded once.

The J gene is TRBJ1-3, the V gene TRBV30; 9 nucleotides line up with TRBD1. The TCR comes from a man aged 40-55 years with acute or convalescent COVID-19. The sequencing sample was made of peripheral blood. As DNA, the CDR3 is TGTGCCTGGAGCCCACAGGGGGCGCCCGGAAACACCATATATTTT. As protein: CAWSPQGAPGNTIYF.